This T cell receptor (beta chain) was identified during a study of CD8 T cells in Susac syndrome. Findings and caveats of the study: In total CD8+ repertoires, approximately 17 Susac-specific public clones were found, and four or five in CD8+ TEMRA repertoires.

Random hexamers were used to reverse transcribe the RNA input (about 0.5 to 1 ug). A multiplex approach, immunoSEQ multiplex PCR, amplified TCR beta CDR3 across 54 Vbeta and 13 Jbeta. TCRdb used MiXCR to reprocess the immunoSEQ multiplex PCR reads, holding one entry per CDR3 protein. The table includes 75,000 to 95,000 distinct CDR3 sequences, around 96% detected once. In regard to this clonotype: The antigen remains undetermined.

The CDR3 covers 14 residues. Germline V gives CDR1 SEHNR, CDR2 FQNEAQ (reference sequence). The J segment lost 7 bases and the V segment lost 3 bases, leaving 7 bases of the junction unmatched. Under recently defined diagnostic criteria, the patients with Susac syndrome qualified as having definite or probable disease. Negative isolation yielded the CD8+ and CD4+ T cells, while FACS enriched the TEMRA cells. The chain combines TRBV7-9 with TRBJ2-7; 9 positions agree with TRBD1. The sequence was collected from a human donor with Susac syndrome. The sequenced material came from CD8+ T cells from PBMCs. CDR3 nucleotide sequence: TGTGCCAGCAGCTTCCTGGACAGGGGTAGGGAGCAGTACTTC. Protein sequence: CASSFLDRGREQYF.